The clone carrying this T cell receptor beta chain was seen repeatedly, ten times or more. TCRdb re-called the 5' RACE reads through MiXCR, storing one row per CDR3 protein. The sample lists a few hundred thousand distinct CDR3 sequences, 24% occurring once. The data stem from a study of identical twins. Trimming cost V 0 bases and J 1 base, with 10 bases left between them. This CDR3 comprises 15 residues. Germline values: CDR1 SGHRS, CDR2 YFSETQ. The same data also contributed to another study, on T cells expressing NK-cell markers. As that study records: Also leading the CD3+CD56-NKG2C+ fraction in a handful of donors were these clonotypes.

The sequenced sample consisted of CD4+ T cells sorted from blood. The chain has TRBV5-1 and TRBJ1-1; unclear D gene. The source is a woman aged 18-30 years in good health. CDR3 nucleotide sequence: TGCGCCAGCAGCTTGGAACAGATTAAGAACACTGAAGCTTTCTTT. The encoded protein is CASSLEQIKNTEAFF.